The 22 T cell receptor beta chains presented below share a single source sample, sequenced in a study of OX40 agonist ivuxolimab in advanced cancers. TCRdb's table, derived via immunoSEQ multiplex PCR, lists solely in-frame clones and lacks some. The repertoire holds more than 70,000 clones, with about 90% as singletons. The source was CD4+ or CD8+ T cells sorted from blood, collected in a trial of the OX40 agonist ivuxolimab. Source of these receptors: an adult with an advanced solid tumor such as melanoma, head and neck, liver or kidney cancer.

This sequence joins TRBV5-6 and TRBJ1-2, with TRBD1 matching over 8 bases. This CDR3 comprises 15 residues. The ends lost 4 bases at V and 0 bases at J; junction bases unmatched: 5. Germline values: CDR1 SGHDT, CDR2 YYEEEE. CDR3: CASSGRTGPNYGYTF. The CDR3 DNA reads TGTGCCAGCAGCGGCCGGACAGGGCCTAACTATGGCTACACCTTC.

V and J are TRBV28 and TRBJ2-3, with 13 bases fitting TRBD2. Germline V gene lookup returns CDR1 MDHEN and CDR2 SYDVKM. The CDR3 spans 18 residues. The V segment lost 6 bases and the J segment 4 bases; nucleotides outside the gene matches: 13. The CDR3: CASSSGTSGKGGADTQYF. Written as DNA, the CDR3 is TGTGCCAGCAGCTCCGGGACTAGCGGGAAAGGCGGCGCAGATACGCAGTATTTT.

The chain carries TRBV4-2 and TRBJ2-3; D remains ambiguous. V shed 0 bases and J shed 2 bases, with 15 bases lying between them. This CDR3 contains 17 residues. Germline-derived CDR1 and CDR2 are LGHNA and YNFKEQ. The CDR3 sequence is CASSQDGHRRSTDTQYF. As DNA, the CDR3 is TGTGCCAGCAGCCAAGATGGCCATCGAAGGTCCACAGATACGCAGTATTTT.

This clone was seen a single time. The chain carries TRBV30 and TRBJ1-2; no reliable D call. V lost 1 base and J lost 8, with 23 bases in between. The CDR3 sequence is 16 residues long. Germline V gene lookup returns CDR1 GTSNPN and CDR2 SVGIG (reference sequence). CDR3 sequence reads: CAWSAARALPSGGYTF. The CDR3 nucleotides read TGTGCCTGGAGTGCCGCCCGGGCTTTACCCTCAGGAGGCTACACCTTC.

The chain is built from TRBV5-1 and TRBJ2-5; 9 bases line up with TRBD2. After removal of 1 base from V and 2 bases from J, the junction contained 6 bases not matched to a gene. The CDR3 length is 16 residues. The germline V gene encodes CDR1 SGHRS and CDR2 YFSETQ. The CDR3: CASSLWASGKQETQYF. The CDR3 DNA is TGCGCCAGCAGCTTGTGGGCTAGCGGGAAACAAGAGACCCAGTACTTC.

The rearrangement uses TRBV15 and TRBJ2-7; no definite D call. The CDR3 is 14 amino acids. Germline V gene lookup returns CDR1 LNHNV and CDR2 YYDKDF (reference sequence). The V end lost 1 base, the J end lost 1 base, and 8 bases lay between the germline ends. The CDR3 coding sequence is TGTGCCACCAGCAGAGTGGCAGTTTCCTACGAGCAGTACTTC. Its protein is CATSRVAVSYEQYF.

The chain joins TRBV6-1 to TRBJ2-7; 16 nucleotides match TRBD2. Germline V gene lookup returns CDR1 MNHNS and CDR2 SASEGT. The CDR3 is 18 residues long. V lost 2 bases and J lost 2; bases outside the gene matches: 6. The CDR3 loop is CASSELPGLAGGAYEQYF. The CDR3 DNA is TGTGCCAGCAGTGAATTACCGGGACTAGCGGGAGGGGCCTACGAGCAGTACTTC.

The chain recombines TRBV5-8 with TRBJ2-7, with D possibly TRBD1 on 6 matching bases. Looked up from germline, CDR1 is SGHTS and CDR2 is YDEGEE. This CDR3 region has 14 residues. The V gene lost 1 base and the J gene lost 2 bases, with 10 bases spanning the gap. For the CDR3, the DNA is TGTGCCAGCAGCTTGATACAGGGCCCCTACGAGCAGTACTTC. This sequence encodes CASSLIQGPYEQYF.

A note on this clone: The junction shows a germline mismatch at one end, possibly a read error. The genes are TRBV19 and TRBJ2-1, with D tentatively TRBD1 (6 bases). Germline assignment: CDR1 LNHDA and CDR2 SQIVND (reference sequence). CDR3 size: 16 residues. This chain's CDR3 is CASSSIGQSSYNGQFF. As DNA, the CDR3 is TGTGCCAGTAGCTCTATCGGACAGAGCTCCTACAATGGGCAGTTCTTC.

CDR3 region: CASSLTSGKTYNEQFF. The CDR3 coding sequence is TGTGCCAGCTCGCTAACTAGCGGGAAAACCTACAATGAGCAGTTCTTC. The chain is built from TRBV18 and TRBJ2-1, with 10 bases that match TRBD2. The CDR3 is 16 amino acids. CDR1 is KGHSH and CDR2 is LQKENI in the germline V gene. The V and J ends lost 6 bases and 2 bases, in that order; junction bases with no gene match: 7.

The chain employs TRBV10-3 and TRBJ1-3; D gene uncertain. The CDR3 is 13 residues long. The germline gives CDR1 ENHRY, CDR2 SYGVKD. Trimming cost V 2 bases and J 7 bases, with 9 bases left between them. CDR3 protein: CAISETNGNTIYF. The CDR3 nucleotides read TGTGCCATCAGTGAGACAAATGGCAACACCATATATTTT.

The chain is built from TRBV28 and TRBJ1-2, with D uncertain. CDR3 length: 16 amino acids. Germline values: CDR1 MDHEN, CDR2 SYDVKM. Trimming shortened V by 6 bases and J by 1 base, and 18 bases separated the two germline ends. DNA of the CDR3: TGTGCCAGCAGCCCCCCGGCACTCGAAGGTAACTATGGCTACACCTTC. Its protein product is CASSPPALEGNYGYTF.

The J gene is TRBJ2-5, the V gene TRBV28; 11 positions match TRBD2. Germline CDR1 reads MDHEN; CDR2 reads SYDVKM. J lost 0 bases, V lost 6 bases, and 9 bases had no gene match. CDR3 length equals 17 residues. The CDR3 sequence: CASSSGRLAGNQETQYF. The CDR3 region has the DNA TGTGCCAGCAGCTCAGGGAGACTAGCGGGGAACCAAGAGACCCAGTACTTC.

This sequence joins TRBV7-8 and TRBJ2-1; unclear D gene. Looked up from germline, CDR1 is SGHVS and CDR2 is FQNEAQ. CDR3 length: 12 amino acids. Trimming removed 2 bases from V and 15 bases from J, with 14 bases in between. CDR3 sequence reads: CASSLNSRKRFF. For the CDR3, the DNA is TGTGCCAGCAGCTTAAATAGTAGAAAACGGTTCTTC.

The chain has TRBV27 and TRBJ2-7; D unresolved. Germline-derived CDR1 and CDR2 are MNHEY and SMNVEV (reference sequence). The CDR3 sequence is 15 residues long. Between the trimmed V and J ends, which lost 6 bases and 0 bases, there was a span of 15 bases. The CDR3 region is CASSSPGRSSYEQYF. The CDR3 DNA sequence: TGTGCCAGCAGCTCACCTGGACGGAGCTCCTACGAGCAGTACTTC.

V usage is TRBV28 and J usage is TRBJ2-3; D unclear. CDR1 is MDHEN, CDR2 SYDVKM, per germline. This CDR3 has 12 amino acids. V lost 5 bases and J lost 2, with 5 bases in between. In DNA form, the CDR3 reads TGTGCCAGCAGTCAATACACAGATACGCAGTATTTT. This translates into CASSQYTDTQYF.

The chain couples TRBV7-6 to TRBJ1-1; tentative D call: TRBD1 (5 bases). The V gene's germline CDR1 is SGHVS and CDR2 FNYEAQ. V dropped 6 bases and J dropped 1 base, with 9 bases sitting between them. The CDR3 runs to 13 residues. CDR3 nucleotides: TGTGCCAGCAGTTCCCAGGGGAACACTGAAGCTTTCTTT. This codes for CASSSQGNTEAFF.

This clone appeared a single time. The chain is built from TRBV11-2 and TRBJ1-4, with 12 bases identical to TRBD1. The CDR3 has 17 amino acids. V shed 6 bases, J shed 6 bases, and the junction held 11 bases outside the gene matches. Germline V gives CDR1 SGHAT, CDR2 FQNNGV. CDR3 bases: TGTGCCAGCAGTCGTGGGACAGGGGGCCTTAGGGATGAAAAACTGTTTTTT. Residues: CASSRGTGGLRDEKLFF. Based on the CDR3 plus reference TRBV11-2 and TRBJ1-4, the full variable domain is EAGVAQSPRYKIIEKRQSVAFWCNPISGHATLYWYQQILGQGPKLLIQFQNNGVVDDSQLPKDRFSAERLKGVDSTLKIQPAKLEDSAVYLCASSRGTGGLRDEKLFFGSGTQLSVL.

This clone has a single count. The CDR3 sequence is CASSLEPNSYNEQFF. CDR3 nucleotide sequence: TGCGCCAGCAGCTTGGAACCGAACTCCTACAATGAGCAGTTCTTC. The chain couples TRBV5-1 to TRBJ2-1, with D uncertain. Looked up from germline, CDR1 is SGHRS and CDR2 is YFSETQ. The CDR3 is made up of 15 amino acids. V lost 0 bases and J lost 0, with 7 bases in between.

This clone came up once. The rearrangement joins TRBV7-2 to TRBJ2-3; D uncertain. The V gene's germline CDR1 is SGHTA and CDR2 FQGNSA. The germline V and J ends were trimmed by 1 base and 2 bases, with 7 bases remaining between them. The CDR3 runs 14 residues. The CDR3 region is CASSLVANTDTQYF. The CDR3 DNA reads TGTGCCAGCAGCTTAGTAGCAAACACAGATACGCAGTATTTT.

As DNA, the CDR3 is TGTGCCAGCAGTTTAGCGCGGGTTACGGGGAATGAGCAGTTCTTC. Its protein product is CASSLARVTGNEQFF. The rearrangement uses TRBV28 and TRBJ2-1; D perhaps matches TRBD2 (5 bases). The germline V gene has CDR1 MDHEN and CDR2 SYDVKM. Trimming left V 2 bases short and J 7 bases short, with 15 bases between. CDR3 length: 15 amino acids.

The chain employs TRBV28 and TRBJ1-2; D not resolved. This CDR3 region has 13 residues. Trimming cost V 6 bases and J 1 base, with 9 bases left between them. Germline CDR1 reads MDHEN; CDR2 reads SYDVKM. CDR3 in DNA: TGTGCCAGCAGCCATCACTTTAACTATGGCTACACCTTC. Encoded protein: CASSHHFNYGYTF.